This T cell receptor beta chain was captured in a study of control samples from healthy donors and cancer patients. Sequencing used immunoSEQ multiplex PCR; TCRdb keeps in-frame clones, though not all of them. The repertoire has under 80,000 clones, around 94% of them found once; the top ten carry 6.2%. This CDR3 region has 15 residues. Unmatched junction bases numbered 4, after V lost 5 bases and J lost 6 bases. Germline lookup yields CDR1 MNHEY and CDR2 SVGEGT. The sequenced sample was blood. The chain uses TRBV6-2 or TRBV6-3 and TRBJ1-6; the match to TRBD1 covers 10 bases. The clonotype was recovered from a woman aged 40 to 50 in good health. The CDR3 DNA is TGTGCCAGCAGTCAGCGGACAGGGGGTAATTCACCCCTCCACTTT. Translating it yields CASSQRTGGNSPLHF.